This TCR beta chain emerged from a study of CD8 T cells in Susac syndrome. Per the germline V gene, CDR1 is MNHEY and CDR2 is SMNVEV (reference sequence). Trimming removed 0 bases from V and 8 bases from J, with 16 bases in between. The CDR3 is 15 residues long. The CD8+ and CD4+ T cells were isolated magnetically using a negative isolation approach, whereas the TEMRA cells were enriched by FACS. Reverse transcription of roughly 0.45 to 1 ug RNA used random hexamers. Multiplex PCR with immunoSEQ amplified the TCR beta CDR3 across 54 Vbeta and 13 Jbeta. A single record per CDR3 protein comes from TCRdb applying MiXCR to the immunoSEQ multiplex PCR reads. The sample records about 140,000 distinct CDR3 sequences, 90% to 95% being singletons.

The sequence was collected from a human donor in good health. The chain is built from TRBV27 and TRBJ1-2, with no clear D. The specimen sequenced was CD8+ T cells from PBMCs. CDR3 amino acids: CASSLSYGALGGYTF. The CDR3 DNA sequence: TGTGCCAGCAGTTTATCTTACGGCGCCCTAGGGGGCTACACCTTC.